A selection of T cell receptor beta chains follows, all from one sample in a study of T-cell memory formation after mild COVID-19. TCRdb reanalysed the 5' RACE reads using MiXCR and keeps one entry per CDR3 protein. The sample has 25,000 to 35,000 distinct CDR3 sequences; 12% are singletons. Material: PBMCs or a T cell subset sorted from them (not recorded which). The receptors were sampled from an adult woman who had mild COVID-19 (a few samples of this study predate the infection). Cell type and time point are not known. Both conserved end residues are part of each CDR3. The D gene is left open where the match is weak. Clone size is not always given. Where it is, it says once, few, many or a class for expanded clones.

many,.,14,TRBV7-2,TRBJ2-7,CASSFVTDSYEQYF,TGTGCCAGCAGCTTCGTGACGGACTCCTACGAGCAGTACTTC
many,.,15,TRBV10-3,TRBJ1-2,CAISGGEYQNYGYTF,TGTGCCATCAGTGGGGGCGAATACCAAAACTATGGCTACACCTTC
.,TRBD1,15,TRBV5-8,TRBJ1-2,CASSLEGGRYYGYTF,TGTGCCAGCAGCTTGGAAGGGGGCAGATACTATGGCTACACCTTC
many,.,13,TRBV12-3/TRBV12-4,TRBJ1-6,CASSWQGGSPLHF,TGTGCCAGCAGTTGGCAGGGCGGTTCACCCCTCCACTTT
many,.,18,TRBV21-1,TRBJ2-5,CASSKGLAGPLYQETQYF,TGTGCCAGCAGCAAAGGACTAGCGGGACCCTTGTACCAAGAGACCCAGTACTTC
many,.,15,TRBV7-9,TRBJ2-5,CASSPKTRLQETQYF,TGTGCCAGCAGCCCCAAGACTAGGCTACAAGAGACCCAGTACTTC
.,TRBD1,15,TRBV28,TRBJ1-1,CASALPQGANTEAFF,TGTGCCAGCGCCCTCCCCCAGGGGGCAAACACTGAAGCTTTCTTT
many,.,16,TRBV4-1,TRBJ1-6,CASSQERDGYNSPLHF,TGCGCCAGCAGCCAAGAACGGGACGGATATAATTCACCCCTCCACTTT
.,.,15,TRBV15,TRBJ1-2,CATSPGGGQTYGYTF,TGTGCCACCAGTCCCGGGGGGGGGCAGACATATGGCTACACCTTC
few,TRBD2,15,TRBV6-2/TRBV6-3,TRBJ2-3,CASSDTSGVTDTQYF,TGTGCCAGCAGCGACACTAGCGGGGTTACAGATACGCAGTATTTT
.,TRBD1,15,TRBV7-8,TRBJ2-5,CASREWTGSGGTQYF,TGTGCCAGCAGAGAGTGGACAGGGAGCGGAGGGACCCAGTACTTC
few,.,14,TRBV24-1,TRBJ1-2,CATSDPGTGYGYTF,TGTGCCACCAGTGACCCCGGGACCGGCTATGGCTACACCTTC
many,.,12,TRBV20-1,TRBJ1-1,CSARKSGTEAFF,TGCAGTGCTAGAAAGAGTGGCACTGAAGCTTTCTTT
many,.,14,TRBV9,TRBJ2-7,CASSVSGGSYEQYF,TGTGCCAGCAGCGTATCGGGGGGCAGCTACGAGCAGTACTTC
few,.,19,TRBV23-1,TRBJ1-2,CASTAVGVEDSFPSYGYTF,TGCGCCAGCACCGCGGTGGGCGTCGAGGACAGTTTTCCCAGCTATGGCTACACCTTC
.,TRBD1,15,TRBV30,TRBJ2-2,CAWRRTGGVTGELFF,TGTGCCTGGAGGAGAACAGGGGGCGTCACCGGGGAGCTGTTTTTT
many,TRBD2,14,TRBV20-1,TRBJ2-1,CSGRLAGHYNEQFF,TGCAGCGGCAGACTAGCGGGCCACTACAATGAGCAGTTCTTC
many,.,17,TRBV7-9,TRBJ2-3,CASSPGLAHKITDTQYF,TGTGCCAGCAGCCCCGGGCTAGCGCACAAGATAACAGATACGCAGTATTTT
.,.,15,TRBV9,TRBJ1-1,CASSGRDEVGTEAFF,TGTGCCAGCAGCGGCCGGGACGAGGTGGGTACTGAAGCTTTCTTT
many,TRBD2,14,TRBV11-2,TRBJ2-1,CASSLGLAGHEQFF,TGTGCCAGCAGCTTAGGGCTAGCGGGACATGAGCAGTTCTTC
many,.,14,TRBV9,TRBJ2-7,CASSLGLLSHEQYF,TGTGCCAGCAGCCTAGGACTTCTAAGTCACGAGCAGTACTTC
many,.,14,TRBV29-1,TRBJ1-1,CSATDENRDTEAFF,TGCAGCGCAACTGACGAGAACAGGGACACTGAAGCTTTCTTT
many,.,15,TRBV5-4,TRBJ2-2,CASSLGREWTGELFF,TGTGCCAGCAGCTTGGGCCGGGAGTGGACCGGGGAGCTGTTTTTT
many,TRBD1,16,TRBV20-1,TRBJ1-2,CSATPGGTGRNYGYTF,TGCAGTGCTACCCCGGGCGGGACAGGGCGAAACTATGGCTACACCTTC
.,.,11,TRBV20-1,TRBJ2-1,CSESGYNEQFF,TGCAGTGAAAGCGGCTACAATGAGCAGTTCTTC
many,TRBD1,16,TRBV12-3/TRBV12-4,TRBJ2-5,CASSMGDYRGQETQYF,TGTGCCAGCAGTATGGGGGATTACAGGGGTCAGGAGACCCAGTACTTC
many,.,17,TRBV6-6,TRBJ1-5,CASSYSRGGNSNQPQHF,TGTGCCAGCAGTTACTCGAGAGGGGGAAATAGCAATCAGCCCCAGCATTTT
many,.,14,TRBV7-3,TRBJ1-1,CATSGWATNTEAFF,TGTGCCACTAGCGGTTGGGCAACTAACACTGAAGCTTTCTTT
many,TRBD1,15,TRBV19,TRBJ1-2,CASSTTQGAPGGYTF,TGTGCCAGTAGTACGACACAGGGGGCGCCTGGTGGCTACACCTTC
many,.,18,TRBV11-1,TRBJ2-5,CASSYTDPRSGRQETQYF,TGTGCCAGCAGCTATACCGACCCCAGGAGTGGGCGCCAAGAGACCCAGTACTTC
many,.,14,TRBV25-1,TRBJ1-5,CASSGPAANQPQHF,TGTGCCAGCAGTGGCCCCGCCGCTAATCAGCCCCAGCATTTT
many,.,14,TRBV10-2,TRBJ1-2,CASSEKGIGYGYTF,TGCGCCAGCAGTGAAAAGGGGATCGGCTATGGCTACACCTTC
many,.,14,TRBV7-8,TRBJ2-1,CASSPTILGDEQFF,TGTGCCAGCAGCCCCACGATACTAGGAGATGAGCAGTTCTTC
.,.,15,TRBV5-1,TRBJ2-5,CASSLGIRAAETQYF,TGCGCCAGCAGCCTGGGTATCAGGGCAGCGGAGACCCAGTACTTC
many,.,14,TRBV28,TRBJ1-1,CASRLQGLNTEAFF,TGTGCCAGCAGGCTCCAGGGGTTGAACACTGAAGCTTTCTTT